These 22 T cell receptor beta chains originate from one sample sequenced in a study of neurological immune-mediated disorders. A single record per CDR3 protein comes from TCRdb applying MiXCR to the 5' RACE reads. Among 50,000 or so distinct CDR3 sequences listed, about 4.1% were seen once. Sequenced: PBMCs. The receptors derive from a man between 60 and 75 years old with multiple sclerosis.

This clonotype was detected many times. The chain recombines TRBV12-3 or TRBV12-4 with TRBJ2-7, with no clear D. This CDR3 is built from 14 residues. Deletions cut 3 bases from V and 1 base from J, with 10 bases between. The CDR3, as DNA: TGTGCCAGCAGTTTCCAGATTGGTTCCTACGAGCAGTACTTC. Translated, it gives CASSFQIGSYEQYF.

This clonotype was seen repeatedly, ten times or more. The chain uses TRBV20-1 and TRBJ2-7; 10 bases are shared with TRBD1. The germline V gene has CDR1 DFQATT and CDR2 SNEGSKA (reference sequence). The CDR3 loop spans 15 amino acids. V was clipped by 6 bases and J by 0 bases; unmatched bases: 8. This CDR3 reads CSATPGTGASYEQYF. For the CDR3, the DNA is TGCAGTGCAACTCCCGGGACAGGGGCCTCCTACGAGCAGTACTTC.

This clonotype was detected ten times or more. V is TRBV9 and J is TRBJ2-1; TRBD2 aligns across 14 bases. The CDR3 runs to 16 residues. Trimming took 2 bases from V and 5 from J; bases not matched to a gene: 3. Germline assignment: CDR1 SGDLS and CDR2 YYNGEE. The CDR3: CASSVPGLAGDNEQFF. The CDR3 DNA follows: TGTGCCAGCAGCGTCCCGGGACTAGCGGGGGACAATGAGCAGTTCTTC.

This clonotype was seen many times. J is TRBJ1-2 and V is TRBV20-1; the D is unclear. The ends were cut back, 1 base at V and 5 bases at J, with 11 bases in the middle. Germline V gene sequence: CDR1 DFQATT, CDR2 SNEGSKA (reference sequence). The CDR3 length is 13 residues. The CDR3 here is CSARGGGPYGYTF. CDR3 bases: TGCAGTGCTAGAGGGGGTGGACCATATGGCTACACCTTC.

This clonotype has at least ten counts. The V call is TRBV5-1, the J call TRBJ2-5, with no clear D. The germline V and J ends were trimmed by 2 bases and 4 bases, with 12 bases remaining between them. Looked up from germline, CDR1 is SGHRS and CDR2 is YFSETQ. CDR3 length equals 14 residues. CDR3 region: CASSLTSPGETQYF. CDR3 DNA sequence: TGCGCCAGCAGCTTAACCTCTCCGGGAGAGACCCAGTACTTC.

There are a few counts of this clonotype. Here the CDR3 reads CASRLTTDTQYF. The CDR3 nucleotides read TGTGCCAGCAGGTTGACCACAGATACGCAGTATTTT. The chain joins TRBV6-6 to TRBJ2-3, with D hard to call. CDR3 length equals 12 residues. The germline gives CDR1 MNHNY, CDR2 SVGAGI (reference sequence). Trimming pared 6 bases from V and 2 bases from J, leaving 6 bases between.

This clonotype was counted ten times or more. This chain links TRBV9 with TRBJ1-2; TRBD1 is a possible D gene (5 bases). With 2 bases removed from V and 5 bases from J, the gap between germline ends came to 16 bases. The CDR3 is made up of 15 amino acids. Germline lookup yields CDR1 SGDLS and CDR2 YYNGEE. The CDR3: CASSVQDGGVYGYTF. CDR3 sequence (DNA): TGTGCCAGCAGCGTCCAGGACGGGGGGGTGTATGGCTACACCTTC.

The sample holds a few counts of this clonotype. The chain combines TRBV10-1 with TRBJ2-2; 7 nucleotides align to TRBD2. This CDR3 spans 16 amino acids. Per germline, CDR1 WNHNN and CDR2 SYGVQD (reference sequence). Germline trimming cut 3 bases from V and 4 bases from J; bases unmatched to any gene: 8. The CDR3 here is CASSDWASGATGELFF. The CDR3 DNA reads TGCGCCAGCAGTGATTGGGCTAGCGGAGCCACCGGGGAGCTGTTTTTT.

In this sample, this clonotype turned up many times. V gene TRBV7-6 combines with J gene TRBJ2-6, with D possibly matching TRBD1 (6 bases). Trimming pared 6 bases from V and 3 bases from J, leaving 15 bases between. Germline lookup yields CDR1 SGHVS and CDR2 FNYEAQ. This CDR3 spans 16 amino acids. The CDR3 sequence: CASRDSRAGGANVLTF. CDR3 sequence (DNA): TGTGCCAGCAGGGACAGTCGGGCCGGTGGGGCCAACGTCCTGACTTTC.

This clonotype was recorded many times. The rearrangement joins TRBV12-3 or TRBV12-4 to TRBJ2-1; TRBD2 matches at 12 bases. The CDR3 loop spans 19 amino acids. V trimming: 5 bases; J trimming: 4 bases; junction bases outside the gene matches: 15. CDR3: CASSRGLAGGLSSYNEQFF. CDR3 sequence (DNA): TGTGCCAGCAGTAGGGGACTAGCGGGCGGGTTGTCCTCGTACAATGAGCAGTTCTTC.

Many counts were recorded for this clonotype. The chain is built from TRBV29-1 and TRBJ2-2; D remains ambiguous. The germline CDR1 and CDR2 sequences are SQVTM and ANQGSEA. CDR3 length: 15 residues. V was cut by 4 bases and J by 5 bases, with 17 bases left in between. The CDR3 reads CSVAASRSPTGELFF. For the CDR3, the DNA is TGCAGCGTTGCCGCATCGCGGAGCCCAACCGGGGAGCTGTTTTTT.

This clonotype was observed at least ten times. The gene calls are TRBV5-1 and TRBJ1-2, with D unresolved. Germline CDR1 is SGHRS and CDR2 is YFSETQ. V shed 3 bases and J shed 4 bases, with 10 bases lying between them. This CDR3 contains 13 residues. The CDR3 coding sequence is TGCGCCAGCAGCTGGGAGAGGCTCTATGGCTACACCTTC. Its protein product is CASSWERLYGYTF.

Ten or more counts support this clonotype. CDR3 in DNA: TGTGCCACTCGCGGGGGCTCCTACGAGCAGTACTTC. Encoded protein: CATRGGSYEQYF. The V and J genes are TRBV15 and TRBJ2-7, with 7 positions matching TRBD2. V was clipped by 9 bases and J by 0 bases; unmatched bases: 2. Germline CDR1 and CDR2: LNHNV and YYDKDF (reference sequence). The CDR3 length is 12 residues.

The sample holds many counts of this clonotype. This chain links TRBV16 with TRBJ1-2; D remains ambiguous. The length of the CDR3 is 14 residues. V lost 0 bases and J 3 bases, leaving 8 bases between the germline ends. CDR1 KGHSY and CDR2 FQNENV come from the germline V gene. The CDR3 coding sequence is TGTGCCAGCAGCCAATCCGGACGCTACTATGGCTACACCTTC. Its protein is CASSQSGRYYGYTF.

The chain combines TRBV27 with TRBJ1-1; the match to TRBD1 covers 7 bases. CDR3 length equals 14 residues. V dropped 11 bases and J dropped 0; count of bases not matched to a gene: 9. In germline, CDR1 is MNHEY, CDR2 SMNVEV (reference sequence). CDR3 amino acids: CAVSTGLMNTEAFF. The CDR3 nucleotides are TGTGCCGTATCGACAGGGCTGATGAACACTGAAGCTTTCTTT.

The chain links TRBV5-1 to TRBJ2-1; D might be TRBD1 or TRBD2, each matching 6 bases. Trimming left V 6 bases short and J 8 bases short, with 24 bases between. CDR1 and CDR2 (germline): SGHRS, YFSETQ. CDR3 size: 16 residues. The CDR3 DNA is TGCGCCAGCAAACGGGGGCAAGGCCCCCGAGGATATGAGCAGTTCTTC. Protein sequence: CASKRGQGPRGYEQFF. The full variable domain, completed using reference TRBV5-1 and TRBJ2-1, is KAGVTQTPRYLIKTRGQQVTLSCSPISGHRSVSWYQQTPGQGLQFLFEYFSETQRNKGNFPGRFSGRQFSNSRSEMNVSTLELGDSALYLCASKRGQGPRGYEQFFGPGTRLTVL.

This clonotype has a count of ten or more. The rearrangement uses TRBV7-8 and TRBJ2-3; TRBD1 or TRBD2 may be the D gene (6 bases each). The germline CDR1 and CDR2 sequences are SGHVS and FQNEAQ. CDR3 length equals 16 residues. The V end was cut by 6 bases, the J end by 0 bases, with 16 bases between. The CDR3 reads CASSRKPGASTDTQYF. The CDR3 bases are TGTGCCAGCAGTCGAAAGCCGGGGGCGAGCACAGATACGCAGTATTTT.

This clonotype was seen ten or more times. The rearrangement uses TRBV20-1 and TRBJ2-1; TRBD2 agrees at 8 bases. Germline lookup yields CDR1 DFQATT and CDR2 SNEGSKA (reference sequence). The CDR3 is 16 residues long. Losses at the gene ends were 0 bases for V and 7 bases for J; bases not matched to a gene: 11. Written as DNA, the CDR3 is TGCAGTGCTAGAGATCGAGCTAGCGGGTTGAGAAATGAGCAGTTCTTC. Its translation is CSARDRASGLRNEQFF.

This clonotype was seen at least ten times. This rearrangement joins TRBV12-3 or TRBV12-4 to TRBJ1-2; D is unresolved. The V end was cut by 4 bases, the J end by 12 bases, with 12 bases between. The CDR3 contains 11 residues. The CDR3 coding sequence is TGTGCCAGCAGTTCTCTTACATCACACACCTTC. Protein: CASSSLTSHTF.

This clonotype was detected ten times or more. The chain recombines TRBV27 with TRBJ2-1, with 7 bases identical to TRBD2. Germline V gene data show CDR1 as MNHEY and CDR2 as SMNVEV (reference sequence). The trim removed 2 bases at V and 5 bases at J, leaving 0 bases unmatched. The CDR3 covers 13 residues. The CDR3 DNA reads as TGTGCCAGCAGTTTAGCGGGGGACAATGAGCAGTTCTTC. This encodes CASSLAGDNEQFF.

This clonotype was recorded many times. CDR3 DNA sequence: TGTGCCAGCAGAGAAAACACCGGGGAGCTGTTTTTT. This codes for CASRENTGELFF. The chain links TRBV28 to TRBJ2-2; D is uncertain. The length of the CDR3 is 12 residues. Trimming stripped 6 bases from V and 2 bases from J, with 4 bases between. Per germline, CDR1 MDHEN and CDR2 SYDVKM.

This clonotype has ten or more counts. The chain carries TRBV12-3 or TRBV12-4 and TRBJ1-2; the D gene is possibly TRBD1 (6 bases). Trimming removed 5 bases at V and 8 bases at J, with 15 bases between. The CDR3 contains 13 residues. CDR3 DNA: TGTGCCAGCAGTCCAGGGGAGGGCCTCGGCTACACCTTC. This sequence encodes CASSPGEGLGYTF.